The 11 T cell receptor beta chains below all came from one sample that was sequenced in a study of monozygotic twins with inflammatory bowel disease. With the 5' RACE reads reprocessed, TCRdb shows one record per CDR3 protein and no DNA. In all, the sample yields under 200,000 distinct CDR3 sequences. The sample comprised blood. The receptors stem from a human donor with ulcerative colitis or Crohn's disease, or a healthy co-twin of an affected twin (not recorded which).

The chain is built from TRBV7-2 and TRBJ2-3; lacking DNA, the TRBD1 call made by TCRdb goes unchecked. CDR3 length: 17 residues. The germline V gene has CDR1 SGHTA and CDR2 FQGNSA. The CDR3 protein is CASSLALAGGKGYTQYF.

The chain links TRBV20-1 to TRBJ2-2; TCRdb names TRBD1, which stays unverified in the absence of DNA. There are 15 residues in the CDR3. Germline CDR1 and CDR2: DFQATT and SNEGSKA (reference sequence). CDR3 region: CSAQEGGADTGELFF.

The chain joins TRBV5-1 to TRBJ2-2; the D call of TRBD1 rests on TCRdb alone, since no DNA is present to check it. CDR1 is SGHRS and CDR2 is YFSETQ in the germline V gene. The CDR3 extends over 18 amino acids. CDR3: CASKTGSLRMANTGELFF.

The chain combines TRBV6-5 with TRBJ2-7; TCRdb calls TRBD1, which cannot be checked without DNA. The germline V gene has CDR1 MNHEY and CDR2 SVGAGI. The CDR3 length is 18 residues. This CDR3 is CASSYSPPRRRGLYEQYF.

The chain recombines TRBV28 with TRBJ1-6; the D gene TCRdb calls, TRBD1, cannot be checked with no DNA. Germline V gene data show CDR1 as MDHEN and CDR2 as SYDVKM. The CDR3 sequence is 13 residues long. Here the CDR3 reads CASIDRDDSPLHF. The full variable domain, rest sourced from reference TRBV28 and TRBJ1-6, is DVKVTQSSRYLVKRTGEKVFLECVQDMDHENMFWYRQDPGLGLRLIYFSYDVKMKEKGDIPEGYSVSREKKERFSLILESASTNQTSMYLCASIDRDDSPLHFGNGTRLTVT.

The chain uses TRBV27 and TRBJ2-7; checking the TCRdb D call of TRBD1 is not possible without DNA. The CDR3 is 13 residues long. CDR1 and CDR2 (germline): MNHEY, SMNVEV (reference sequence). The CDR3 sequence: CASGRGTVEEQYF.

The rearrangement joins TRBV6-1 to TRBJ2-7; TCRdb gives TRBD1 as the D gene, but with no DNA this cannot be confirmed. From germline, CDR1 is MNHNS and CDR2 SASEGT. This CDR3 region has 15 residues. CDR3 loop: CASSRGVGGSYEQYF.

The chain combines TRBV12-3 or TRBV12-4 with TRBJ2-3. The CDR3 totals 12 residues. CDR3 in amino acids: CASSGGSDTQYF.

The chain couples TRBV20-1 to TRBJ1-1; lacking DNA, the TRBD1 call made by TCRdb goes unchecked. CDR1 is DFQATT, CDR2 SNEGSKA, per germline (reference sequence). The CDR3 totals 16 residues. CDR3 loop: CSASGEWGLKGTEAFF.

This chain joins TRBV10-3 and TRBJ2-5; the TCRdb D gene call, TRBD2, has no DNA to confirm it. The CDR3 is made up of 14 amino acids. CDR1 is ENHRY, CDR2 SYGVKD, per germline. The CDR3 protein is CAISDAGTKETQYF.

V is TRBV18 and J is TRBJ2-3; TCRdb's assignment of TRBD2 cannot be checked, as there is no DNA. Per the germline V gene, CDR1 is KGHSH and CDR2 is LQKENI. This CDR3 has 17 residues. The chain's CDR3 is CASSPTSGGAPPDTQYF.